This TCR beta chain was sequenced for a study of cytomegalovirus exposure and HLA in healthy donors (dated by TCRdb to the late 2010s). Study-level background: According to an earlier analysis of a few hundred of the donors, roughly 180 million T cells yielded 117 million unique TCR beta sequences and about 280 Gb of sequence data. Donor age, sex, ethnicity and CMV serostatus were compiled together with the repertoire data. Across about 380 genotyped donors of the cohort, an average of 235,054 unique TCR beta nucleotide sequences per donor were sequenced, and 15% to 20% of those sequences were non-productive. To predict cytomegalovirus infection status, the study brought together high-throughput TCR immunosequencing, statistical association of individual TCRs with disease status, and machine learning. Typing coverage varied by locus: roughly 620-630 donors for A, B, C, DRB1 and DQB1; under 550 for DQA1; around 610 for DPA1; approximately 450 for DPB1. An early release that covered about 600 HLA-typed donors contained around 330 gigabases of sequencing data and 80 million or so unique TCR sequences. The T cell repertoires of several hundred subjects were profiled by immunosequencing and related to cytomegalovirus serostatus. All discovery cohort repertoires had been generated on a single sequencing platform. A later genetic analysis used genome-wide SNP genotypes for about 65% of the 666 donors, treating that subset as a discovery cohort. A later analysis re-analyzed previously published TCR beta repertoires from roughly 630 donors and added high-resolution HLA genotyping to study TCR occurrence patterns. Along with the roughly 670-subject first cohort, a separate validation cohort of 120 different subjects was used. Because of strong linkage in the cohort, 5 or 6 DR-DQ haplotypes were treated as single units for association and clustering. Of the approximately 400 genotyped donors, 65% to 90% fell in the genetic ancestry cluster associated with self-reported Caucasian donors. In the later analysis, no new phenotypic data were used to find candidate immune exposures; instead, reliance was placed on TCR beta sequences and their occurrence across donors. HLA typing covered class I and class II loci at four-digit resolution. The aim of the study was to test whether cataloging public T cell receptors could identify signatures of past pathogen exposure. In an earlier analysis of over 550 of the donors, high-throughput TCR beta sequencing was used to judge whether each TCR beta V gene segment behaved as functional or pseudogenic.

Receptors were amplified or captured by the immunoSEQ multiplex PCR assay. The multiplex PCR relied on a mix of 60 forward primers for TCR Vbeta segments and 13 reverse primers for TCR Jbeta segments. The CDR3 region of rearranged TCR beta genes was amplified from genomic DNA with a multiplex PCR assay. Amplified TCR beta libraries were sequenced as 87-base-pair reads on the Illumina HiSeq System. The original methods were these. A later analysis counted tens of millions of unique TCR beta chains across the 650 to 800 repertoires, and some 11 million of these chains were shared by at least two donors. A nearest-neighbor algorithm error-corrected the raw reads and collapsed the reads into unique sequences, merging closely related sequences to remove PCR and sequencing errors. To assign V, D and J gene segments, CDR3 sequences were aligned to IMGT reference sequences. For a sequence to be retained, a match of at least six nucleotides to both a V gene segment and a J gene segment was required. A rearrangement was called productive if the CDR3 had no stop codons and remained in frame with V and J, and every other rearrangement was called non-productive. Following IMGT convention, CDR3 was defined as the stretch from the second conserved V-encoded cysteine to the conserved J-encoded phenylalanine. In an earlier analysis of around 640 of the donors, sequences lacking an unambiguous match to a single V gene segment were excluded. In an earlier analysis of some 590 of the donors, V segments were called functional above 56.7% productive rearrangements and were called segregating when the between-donor standard deviation exceeded 5%. A statistical classification framework was developed to diagnose cytomegalovirus status using the catalog of TCR beta chain sequences. In a later analysis, TCR nucleotide sequences were compared against IMGT/GENE-DB human TR gene sequences so that V and J genes could be assigned. In a later analysis, CDR3 sequences and most-parsimonious VDJ recombination scenarios were assigned using the TCRdist pipeline. In a later analysis, each TCR beta chain was defined by its CDR3 amino acid sequence together with its V-gene family, and reads without a unique V-gene family were excluded. To address suspected cross-contamination and a sequencing artifact, a later analysis removed some 620 highly shared, low-generation-probability nucleotide sequences. For each public chain, a later analysis derived a clonal expansion index from normalized ranks of inferred template counts within each repertoire. Generation probabilities in a later analysis came from a VDJ recombination model fitted to out-of-frame rearrangements, and those results were checked against IGoR. In a later analysis, TCR-TCR, TCR-HLA and TCR-CMV co-occurrence was scored with hypergeometric tests, and a repertoire-size bias correction was applied to TCR pairs. A later analysis estimated false discovery rates by permuting HLA or CMV assignments 20 times. In a later analysis, co-occurring TCRs were grouped using DBSCAN, and TCRdist sequence similarity was added for clustering within HLA-allele-positive subsets. Co-occurrence clustering excluded repertoires with fewer than 30,000 or more than 120,000 public chains, plus five with anomalous nucleotide sharing. This immuneACCESS table, as held by TCRdb, lists in-frame sequences with V and J called but not all clones. Of the missing ones, under half trace to an unresolved V gene in checked studies; the others have no known cause. V, J and clone size reflect that table, while D and trimming were determined from the DNA. For this sample the table gives around 120,000 clones, of which roughly 70% were detected only once. About a tenth of the sample belongs to the ten largest clones.

The CDR3 goes from the cysteine to the phenylalanine over 16 residues. Left in the record is the CDR3 DNA by itself, 48 bases read in frame from the first base. The germline V gene specifies MDHEN as CDR1 and SYDVKM as CDR2. V ends up 6 bases short and J 6 bases short, with an unmatched junction base count of 13. What the study reported, not specific to this receptor: A total of 150 to 200 TCR beta chains were listed by the study as associated with cytomegalovirus. A further reported finding was that TCR beta sequences accurately predicted the HLA-A and HLA-B alleles for most subjects in the first cohort. Correlated functional status among segregating V segments might reflect linkage disequilibrium, but an unknown experimental factor could not be ruled out. At a false discovery rate of 0.05, a later analysis linked fewer than 20,000 TCR beta sequences to specific HLA alleles. Some IMGT-functional V segments, including TRBV6-2 and TRBV6-3, could not be distinguished by the 87-base-pair reads and were therefore excluded. Because HLA typing was unavailable for some donors at each locus, only the typed subset was used in association tests. CMV serostatus was the only immune exposure information available for the cohort. Strong co-occurrence of HLA alleles, especially DR and DQ, made assigning TCR associations to individual alleles difficult. The presence/absence analyses assumed that sequencing depth was roughly uniform across donors, and that assumption may not be true. A later analysis found that TCR association rates varied across HLA loci, with DRB1 alleles showing the most associated TCRs and HLA-C alleles the fewest. The sequencing pipeline was judged likely to have produced a cluster of highly shared sequence variants as a technical artifact. Most CMV-associated TCR beta chains appeared to be HLA-restricted in a later analysis, and the HLA associations seemed to be driven largely by CMV exposure. In this cohort, only TCR beta chains were sequenced, and detectable features were limited by the absence of alpha or paired-chain data. A later genetic analysis associated a missense DCLRE1C variant with V-gene and J-gene trimming of TCR beta chains, and an independent cohort replicated the association. In vitro tests confirmed that a few of the cytomegalovirus-associated TCR beta chains recognize cytomegalovirus antigens. According to the authors, the approach could potentially be generalized to other disease states and immunological phenotypes. A later analysis reported that several top co-occurrence clusters appeared linked to parvovirus B19, influenza, CMV and Epstein-Barr virus. In an earlier analysis of approximately 590 of the donors, most TCR beta V segments were observed in productive rearrangements about 87% or about 30% of the time, broadly matching IMGT annotations. Across donors, most TCR sequences were observed very rarely, whereas some public TCRs were present in many individuals. Compared with equally common non-associated chains, HLA-associated TCR beta chains in a later analysis were more clonally expanded and had lower generation probabilities. In a later genetic analysis, fewer N-insertions in productive TCRs were reported among donors in an Asian-associated ancestry cluster than the approximately 710-donor mean. The classifier was reported to diagnose cytomegalovirus status with high specificity and sensitivity in both the original cohort and the validation cohort. Because counts were too low, roughly 17 rarely observed V segments, including chromosome 9 orphons, were left out of the earlier analysis of approximately 500 of the donors.

Worth noting for this clone: What this receptor recognizes is not known. Base qualities are not provided; no much larger clone lies one nucleotide away.

The cohort comprised more than 550 healthy bone marrow donors. Cohort members were all nominally healthy when sampled, although unrecorded immune exposures were likely present. The donor was CMV seropositive and was included in the group of 300 or so seropositive cohort members. A peripheral blood sample was collected from each donor, and TCR beta sequencing was performed on peripheral blood mononuclear cells. The Qiagen DNeasy Blood Extraction Kit was used to extract genomic DNA from the blood cell samples. Sequencing used PBMCs. This TCR was recovered from a man in his forties in good health and CMV-seropositive. Recombination joined TRBV28 with TRBJ1-1, and TRBD1 aligns with 10 junction nucleotides. The CDR3 protein sequence reads: CASRPMTGGSRAEAFF. The nucleotides read TGTGCCAGCAGACCCATGACAGGGGGCTCTAGGGCTGAAGCTTTCTTT.